A selection of T cell receptor beta chains follows, all from one sample in a study of blood T cell repertoires in COVID-19. The assay was immunoSEQ multiplex PCR, and TCRdb's table has in-frame clones only and misses some. The table lists roughly 160,000 clones, around 90% of them singletons. Sequenced input: peripheral blood. These receptor sequences come from a man aged 55-75 years with acute or convalescent COVID-19. CDR3s include the opening cysteine and the closing phenylalanine or tryptophan. The order of the fields is J gene, CDR3 length, D gene, V gene, clone size, CDR3 DNA, CDR3 protein. A D gene is named only where the DNA matches it firmly. Rows may omit the clone size; those that give it use once, few, many or a size class.

j_gene: TRBJ1-2; len: 13; d_gene: .; v_gene: TRBV11-1; abundance: .; CDR3nt: TGTGCCAGCAGCTCGACTGATCGACGTGGCTACACCTTC; CDR3aa: CASSSTDRRGYTF
j_gene: TRBJ1-1; len: 14; d_gene: .; v_gene: TRBV5-1; abundance: once; CDR3nt: TGCGCCAGCAGCTTACAGGTGGAGAACACTGAAGCTTTCTTT; CDR3aa: CASSLQVENTEAFF
j_gene: TRBJ2-3; len: 15; d_gene: .; v_gene: TRBV7-2; abundance: .; CDR3nt: TGTGCCAGCAGCGGAGCCATTAGCGGAGGGGATACGCAGTATTTT; CDR3aa: CASSGAISGGDTQYF
j_gene: TRBJ1-6; len: 16; d_gene: TRBD1; v_gene: TRBV30; abundance: .; CDR3nt: TGTGCCTGGAGGGACAGGCTTGGGATCTATAATTCACCCCTCCACTTT; CDR3aa: CAWRDRLGIYNSPLHF
j_gene: TRBJ2-5; len: 18; d_gene: TRBD2; v_gene: TRBV4-1; abundance: .; CDR3nt: TGCGCCAGCAGCCCAGACGGGCTAGCGGGGGGGTACCAAGAGACCCAGTACTTC; CDR3aa: CASSPDGLAGGYQETQYF
j_gene: TRBJ1-2; len: 14; d_gene: .; v_gene: TRBV5-6; abundance: .; CDR3nt: TGTGCCAGCAGCTTAAACAGGGTTTCCTATGGCTACACCTTC; CDR3aa: CASSLNRVSYGYTF
j_gene: TRBJ1-3; len: 15; d_gene: .; v_gene: TRBV10-3; abundance: .; CDR3nt: TGTGCCATCAGTGGTCAGGGGATGGCTGGAAACACCATATATTTT; CDR3aa: CAISGQGMAGNTIYF
j_gene: TRBJ1-5; len: 13; d_gene: .; v_gene: TRBV7-7; abundance: .; CDR3nt: TGTGCCAGCAGCTTAGGAGTCGATCAGCCCCAGCATTTT; CDR3aa: CASSLGVDQPQHF
j_gene: TRBJ1-1; len: 15; d_gene: TRBD1; v_gene: TRBV18; abundance: .; CDR3nt: TGTGCCAGCTCAGTCGGGACAGGGAGTGACACTGAAGCTTTCTTT; CDR3aa: CASSVGTGSDTEAFF
j_gene: TRBJ1-4; len: 16; d_gene: TRBD1; v_gene: TRBV27; abundance: .; CDR3nt: TGTGCCAGCAGTTGGACAGGGGGCAGGGCTAATGAAAAACTGTTTTTT; CDR3aa: CASSWTGGRANEKLFF
j_gene: TRBJ1-1; len: 14; d_gene: .; v_gene: TRBV6-5; abundance: .; CDR3nt: TGTGCCAGCAGTTTTGGGCAGGCAAACACTGAAGCTTTCTTT; CDR3aa: CASSFGQANTEAFF
j_gene: TRBJ1-2; len: 13; d_gene: .; v_gene: TRBV28; abundance: .; CDR3nt: TGTGCCAGCAGTTTAAGCGGCAGGCGTGGCTACACCTTC; CDR3aa: CASSLSGRRGYTF
j_gene: TRBJ2-2; len: 15; d_gene: TRBD2; v_gene: TRBV28; abundance: .; CDR3nt: TGTGCCAGCGGACTAGCGGGAGTTCTTACCGGGGAGCTGTTTTTT; CDR3aa: CASGLAGVLTGELFF
j_gene: TRBJ2-1; len: 14; d_gene: .; v_gene: TRBV12-5; abundance: .; CDR3nt: TGTGCTAGTGGTTTGGCTACGATCCAGAGGGAGCAGTTCTTC; CDR3aa: CASGLATIQREQFF
j_gene: TRBJ2-1; len: 15; d_gene: .; v_gene: TRBV5-1; abundance: .; CDR3nt: TGCGCCAGCAGACCCGATCTAAGGGCCACAGGGAGTATGTTCTTC; CDR3aa: CASRPDLRATGSMFF
j_gene: TRBJ2-3; len: 13; d_gene: .; v_gene: TRBV4-1; abundance: .; CDR3nt: TGCGCCAGCAGCCAAGAGGGCCGAAATACGCAGTATTTT; CDR3aa: CASSQEGRNTQYF
j_gene: TRBJ1-6; len: 15; d_gene: TRBD1; v_gene: TRBV30; abundance: .; CDR3nt: TGTGCCTGGAGTAAAAGGGGACAGGGGAATTCACCCCTCCACTTT; CDR3aa: CAWSKRGQGNSPLHF
j_gene: TRBJ1-6; len: 18; d_gene: .; v_gene: TRBV4-3; abundance: .; CDR3nt: TGCGCCAGCAGCCAAGATCGGACAGAGAGCTCCTATAATTCACCCCTCCACTTT; CDR3aa: CASSQDRTESSYNSPLHF
j_gene: TRBJ1-1; len: 13; d_gene: .; v_gene: TRBV5-1; abundance: .; CDR3nt: TGCGCCAGCGCTCAGCGGGGAGGAACTGAAGCTTTCTTT; CDR3aa: CASAQRGGTEAFF
j_gene: TRBJ1-2; len: 15; d_gene: .; v_gene: TRBV14; abundance: .; CDR3nt: TGTGCCAGCAGCCCCGGACAGAGTAACTTTTGGGGCTACACCTTC; CDR3aa: CASSPGQSNFWGYTF
j_gene: TRBJ1-1; len: 13; d_gene: .; v_gene: TRBV28; abundance: .; CDR3nt: TGTGCCAGCAGCCGCCTTAGTCTCGCTGAAGCTTTCTTT; CDR3aa: CASSRLSLAEAFF
j_gene: TRBJ2-2; len: 15; d_gene: .; v_gene: TRBV10-2; abundance: .; CDR3nt: TGCGCCAGCAGTGAGTTAGGGGGGGGCCCCGGGGAGCTGTTTTTT; CDR3aa: CASSELGGGPGELFF
j_gene: TRBJ1-2; len: 13; d_gene: .; v_gene: TRBV14; abundance: .; CDR3nt: TGTGCCAGCAGCCAGACTAAAGGCTATGGCTACACCTTC; CDR3aa: CASSQTKGYGYTF
j_gene: TRBJ1-1; len: 12; d_gene: .; v_gene: TRBV12-3/TRBV12-4; abundance: few; CDR3nt: TGTGCCGGCCTCAGGGACTCCACTGAAGCTTTCTTT; CDR3aa: CAGLRDSTEAFF
j_gene: TRBJ1-1; len: 14; d_gene: .; v_gene: TRBV7-8; abundance: .; CDR3nt: TGTGCCAGCAGCCAATCAAGGGGGAACACTGAAGCTTTCTTT; CDR3aa: CASSQSRGNTEAFF
j_gene: TRBJ1-4; len: 20; d_gene: .; v_gene: TRBV1; abundance: .; CDR3nt: TGCACCAGCAGCCAAGTTAATATATTAACCGACAGATCAACTAATGAAAAACTGTTTTTT; CDR3aa: CTSSQVNILTDRSTNEKLFF
j_gene: TRBJ1-2; len: 13; d_gene: .; v_gene: TRBV19; abundance: .; CDR3nt: TGTGCCAGTAGTATAAGGGGCGACTATGGCTACACCTTC; CDR3aa: CASSIRGDYGYTF
j_gene: TRBJ2-3; len: 14; d_gene: TRBD2; v_gene: TRBV5-1; abundance: once; CDR3nt: TGCGCCAGCAGTATAGCGGGAGGGCCAGATACGCAGTATTTT; CDR3aa: CASSIAGGPDTQYF
j_gene: TRBJ2-2; len: 14; d_gene: .; v_gene: TRBV2; abundance: .; CDR3nt: TGTGCCAGCAAATTACAGGGCGACACCGGGGAGCTGTTTTTT; CDR3aa: CASKLQGDTGELFF
j_gene: TRBJ2-1; len: 12; d_gene: .; v_gene: TRBV10-3; abundance: .; CDR3nt: TGTGCCATCAGTGACATCTACAATGAGCAGTTCTTC; CDR3aa: CAISDIYNEQFF
j_gene: TRBJ1-1; len: 13; d_gene: .; v_gene: TRBV5-1; abundance: .; CDR3nt: TGCGCCAGCAGCTTTCAGGCGCGCACTGAAGCTTTCTTT; CDR3aa: CASSFQARTEAFF
j_gene: TRBJ1-4; len: 13; d_gene: .; v_gene: TRBV10-3; abundance: .; CDR3nt: TGTGCCATCAGAGGGCAGGGCGATGAAAAACTGTTTTTT; CDR3aa: CAIRGQGDEKLFF
j_gene: TRBJ1-2; len: 15; d_gene: .; v_gene: TRBV5-1; abundance: .; CDR3nt: TGCGCCAGCAGCTTGAGAGCAGGAGGAGAGTATGGCTACACCTTC; CDR3aa: CASSLRAGGEYGYTF
j_gene: TRBJ2-2; len: 15; d_gene: .; v_gene: TRBV2; abundance: .; CDR3nt: TGTGCCAGCAGTGTAGAGGACAGTAACACCGGGGAGCTGTTTTTT; CDR3aa: CASSVEDSNTGELFF
j_gene: TRBJ1-2; len: 14; d_gene: .; v_gene: TRBV5-6; abundance: .; CDR3nt: TGTGCCAGCAGCTTTTCTGCGGGGAACTATGGCTACACCTTC; CDR3aa: CASSFSAGNYGYTF
j_gene: TRBJ1-2; len: 14; d_gene: .; v_gene: TRBV5-6; abundance: .; CDR3nt: TGTGCCAGCAGCTTGGGCAGGGGCTTAGGCGGCTACACCTTC; CDR3aa: CASSLGRGLGGYTF
j_gene: TRBJ2-3; len: 13; d_gene: .; v_gene: TRBV5-4; abundance: .; CDR3nt: TGTGCCAGCAGCTCCACAAACACAGATACGCAGTATTTT; CDR3aa: CASSSTNTDTQYF
j_gene: TRBJ2-3; len: 12; d_gene: .; v_gene: TRBV7-3; abundance: .; CDR3nt: TGTGCCAGCAGCTTAGACAGCCATACGCAGTATTTT; CDR3aa: CASSLDSHTQYF
j_gene: TRBJ1-5; len: 16; d_gene: .; v_gene: TRBV19; abundance: .; CDR3nt: TGTGCCAGTAGTCCAAACCGCCCCGGGGGTAATCAGCCCCAGCATTTT; CDR3aa: CASSPNRPGGNQPQHF
j_gene: TRBJ1-1; len: 15; d_gene: .; v_gene: TRBV6-5; abundance: .; CDR3nt: TGTGCCAGCAGTTACTCGGGACCGAGGGGGACTGAAGCTTTCTTT; CDR3aa: CASSYSGPRGTEAFF
j_gene: TRBJ2-3; len: 14; d_gene: .; v_gene: TRBV4-1; abundance: .; CDR3nt: TGTGCCAGCAGCCAAGCGGACATCACAGATACGCAGTATTTT; CDR3aa: CASSQADITDTQYF
j_gene: TRBJ2-5; len: 15; d_gene: TRBD1; v_gene: TRBV14; abundance: .; CDR3nt: TGTGCCAGCAGCCAGGGGACAGGGGGCATCGAGACCCAGTACTTC; CDR3aa: CASSQGTGGIETQYF
j_gene: TRBJ1-5; len: 16; d_gene: .; v_gene: TRBV4-1; abundance: .; CDR3nt: TGCGCCAGCAGCCAAGAGAATAGTTATAGCAATCAGCCCCAGCATTTT; CDR3aa: CASSQENSYSNQPQHF
j_gene: TRBJ2-2; len: 15; d_gene: .; v_gene: TRBV2; abundance: .; CDR3nt: TGTGCCAGCAGTAAACAGGGAATAAACACCGGGGAGCTGTTTTTT; CDR3aa: CASSKQGINTGELFF